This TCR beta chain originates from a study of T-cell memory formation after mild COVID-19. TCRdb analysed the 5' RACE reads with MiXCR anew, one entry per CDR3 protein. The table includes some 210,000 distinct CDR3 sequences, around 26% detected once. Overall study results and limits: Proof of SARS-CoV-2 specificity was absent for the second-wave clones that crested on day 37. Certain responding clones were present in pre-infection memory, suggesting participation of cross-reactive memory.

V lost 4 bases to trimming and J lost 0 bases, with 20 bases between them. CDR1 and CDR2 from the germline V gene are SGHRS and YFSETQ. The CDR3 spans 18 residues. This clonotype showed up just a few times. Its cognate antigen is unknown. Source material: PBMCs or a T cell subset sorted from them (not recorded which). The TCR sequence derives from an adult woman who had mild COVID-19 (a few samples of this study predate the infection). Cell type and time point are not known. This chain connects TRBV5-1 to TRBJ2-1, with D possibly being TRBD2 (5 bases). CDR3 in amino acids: CASSPGLLYTRSYNEQFF. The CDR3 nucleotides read TGCGCCAGCAGCCCCGGACTCCTTTACACCCGCTCCTACAATGAGCAGTTCTTC.